The sequence of this TCR beta chain was determined in a study of post-analysis software for immune sequencing data. Study results and caveats: There were five TRBV segments more frequent in patients than controls, and TRBV5-6, TRBV5-1 and TRBV20-1 were among them. There was significantly lower normalized Chao1 diversity in multiple sclerosis patients than in controls.

A remark on this clonotype: Its specificity is not known.

The TCR beta cDNA libraries carried unique molecular identifiers. Input of about 1 to 11 million T cells yielded about half a million cDNA molecules. Each CDR3 protein is one row after TCRdb ran MiXCR on the PCR reads. The data contain hundreds of thousands of distinct CDR3 sequences, 25% to 30% of them singletons. The CDR3 loop spans 14 amino acids. V lost 3 bases and J 10 bases, leaving 16 bases between the germline ends. Germline CDR1 reads MDHEN; CDR2 reads SYDVKM. The TCR comes from a girl between 10 and 17 years old with multiple sclerosis. This chain uses TRBV28 with TRBJ2-1; unclear D gene. Specimen: blood. CDR3 in amino acids: CASSFSGGPWEQFF. In DNA form, the CDR3 reads TGTGCCAGCAGTTTCTCGGGTGGGCCTTGGGAGCAGTTCTTC.